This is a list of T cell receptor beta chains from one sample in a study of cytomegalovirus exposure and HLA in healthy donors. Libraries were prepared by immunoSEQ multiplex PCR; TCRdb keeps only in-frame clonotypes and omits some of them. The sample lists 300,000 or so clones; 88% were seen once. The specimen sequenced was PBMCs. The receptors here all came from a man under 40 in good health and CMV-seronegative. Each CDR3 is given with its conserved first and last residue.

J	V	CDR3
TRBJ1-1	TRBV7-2	CASSWGWAGNTEAFF
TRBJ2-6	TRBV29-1	CSVEAGGGANVLTF
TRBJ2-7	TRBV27	CASSLSIPQANSYEQYF
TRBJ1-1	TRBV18	CASSPGQGWNTEAFF
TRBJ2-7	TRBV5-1	CASSLEDRTTYEQYF
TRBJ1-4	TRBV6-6	CASSPDRGREKLFF
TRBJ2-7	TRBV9	CASSVGGGFSYEQYF
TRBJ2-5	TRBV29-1	CSVEERGETQYF
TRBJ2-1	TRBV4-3	CASSQGLAGGSSYNEQFF
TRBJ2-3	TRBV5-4	CASSTRQGAGIVEDTQYF
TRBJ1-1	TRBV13	CASSLGPEAFF
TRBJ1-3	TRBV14	CASSPRQQGRGNTIYF
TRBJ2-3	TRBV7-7	CASSMGQRATDTQYF
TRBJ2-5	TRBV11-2	CASSLEYFGLALQETQYF
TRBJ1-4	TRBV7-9	CASSFQKNEKLFF
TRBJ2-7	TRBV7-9	CASSRQGHEQYF
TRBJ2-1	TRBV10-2	CASSEVLFDGGRYNEQFF